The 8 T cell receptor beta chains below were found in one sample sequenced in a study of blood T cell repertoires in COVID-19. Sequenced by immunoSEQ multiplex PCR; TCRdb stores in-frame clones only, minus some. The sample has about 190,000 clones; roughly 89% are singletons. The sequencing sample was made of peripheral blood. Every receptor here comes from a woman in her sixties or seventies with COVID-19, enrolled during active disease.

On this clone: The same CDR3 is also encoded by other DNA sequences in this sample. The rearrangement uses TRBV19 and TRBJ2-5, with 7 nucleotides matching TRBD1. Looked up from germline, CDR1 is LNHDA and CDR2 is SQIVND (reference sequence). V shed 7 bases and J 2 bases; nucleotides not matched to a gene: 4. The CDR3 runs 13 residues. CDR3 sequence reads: CASTRTGQETQYF. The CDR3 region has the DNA TGTGCCAGTACCAGGACAGGTCAAGAGACCCAGTACTTC. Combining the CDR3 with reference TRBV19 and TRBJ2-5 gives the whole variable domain DGGITQSPKYLFRKEGQNVTLSCEQNLNHDAMYWYRQDPGQGLRLIYYSQIVNDFQKGDIAEGYSVSREKKESFPLTVTSAQKNPTAFYLCASTRTGQETQYFGPGTRLLVL.

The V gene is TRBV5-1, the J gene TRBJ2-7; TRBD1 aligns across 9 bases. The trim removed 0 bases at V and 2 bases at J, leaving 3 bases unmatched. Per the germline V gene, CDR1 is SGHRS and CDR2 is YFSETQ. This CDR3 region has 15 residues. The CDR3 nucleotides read TGCGCCAGCAGCTTGGGGACAGGGGCCGCCTACGAGCAGTACTTC. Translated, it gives CASSLGTGAAYEQYF.

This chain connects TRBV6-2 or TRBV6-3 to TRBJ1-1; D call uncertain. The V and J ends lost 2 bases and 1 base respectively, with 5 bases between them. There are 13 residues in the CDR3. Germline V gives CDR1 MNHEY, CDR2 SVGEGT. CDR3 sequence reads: CASSYSRNTEAFF. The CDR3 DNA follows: TGTGCCAGCAGTTACAGTAGGAACACTGAAGCTTTCTTT.

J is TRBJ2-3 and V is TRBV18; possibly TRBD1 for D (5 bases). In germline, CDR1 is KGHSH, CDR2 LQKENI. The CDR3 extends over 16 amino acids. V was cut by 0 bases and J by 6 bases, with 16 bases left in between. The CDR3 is CASSPPKGSSRDTQYF. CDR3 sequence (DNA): TGTGCCAGCTCACCACCGAAGGGGTCCTCGCGGGATACGCAGTATTTT.

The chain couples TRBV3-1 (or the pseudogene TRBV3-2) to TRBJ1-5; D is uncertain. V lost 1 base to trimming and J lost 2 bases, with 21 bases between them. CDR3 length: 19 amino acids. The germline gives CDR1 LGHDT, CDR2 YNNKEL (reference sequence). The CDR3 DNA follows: TGTGCCAGCAGCCAAGTGAGTTTCTGTAGTGTCTGTGGCAATCAGCCCCAGCATTTT. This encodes CASSQVSFCSVCGNQPQHF.

DNA for the CDR3: TGTGCCAGTAGTTCGCCGGGGAGGACAGGGGCTTCTAATGAAAAACTGTTTTTT. It encodes CASSSPGRTGASNEKLFF. The chain links TRBV19 to TRBJ1-4; 9 bases line up with TRBD1. Trimming at V came to 5 bases and at J to 3 bases, leaving 13 bases not matched to a gene. Germline-derived CDR1 and CDR2 are LNHDA and SQIVND (reference sequence). This CDR3 is built from 18 residues.

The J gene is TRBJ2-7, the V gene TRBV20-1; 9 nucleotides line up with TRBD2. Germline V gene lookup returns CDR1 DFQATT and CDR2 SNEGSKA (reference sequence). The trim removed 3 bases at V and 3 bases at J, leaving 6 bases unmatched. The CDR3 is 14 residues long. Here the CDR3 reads CSASGASGIYEQYF. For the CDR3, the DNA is TGCAGTGCTAGTGGGGCTAGCGGGATCTACGAGCAGTACTTC.

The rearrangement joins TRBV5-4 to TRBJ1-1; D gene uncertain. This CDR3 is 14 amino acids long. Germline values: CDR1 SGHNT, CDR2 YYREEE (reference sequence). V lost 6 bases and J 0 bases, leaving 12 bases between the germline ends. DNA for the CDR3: TGTGCCAGCACCCTAGACGCAGTGAACACTGAAGCTTTCTTT. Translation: CASTLDAVNTEAFF.